Reported below is one T cell receptor (beta chain). Its antigen is unidentified. Method: immunoSEQ multiplex PCR; TCRdb's copy keeps in-frame clones and lacks some. Of about 180,000 clones in the sample, under 95% were seen once. The CDR3 has 15 residues. CDR1 MNHEY and CDR2 SVGAGI come from the germline V gene. With 8 bases removed from V and 2 bases from J, the gap between germline ends came to 19 bases. These data are taken from a study of T cell responses to AZD1222 COVID-19 vaccine. General study results and limits: Repertoire sampling happened only post peak T cell response.

The chain carries TRBV6-5 and TRBJ2-7; D ambiguous. This clonotype was sampled from an adult who received the AZD1222 COVID-19 vaccine. The sample in question was peripheral blood, obtained 28 days after the second AZD1222 dose. CDR3 protein: CASCQRLGGPYEQYF. The CDR3 region has the DNA TGTGCCAGCTGCCAACGGTTAGGCGGACCCTACGAGCAGTACTTC.